These T cell receptor beta chains were read from a single sample in a study of blood T cell repertoires in COVID-19. Profiled with immunoSEQ multiplex PCR; TCRdb holds only in-frame clones, not every one. The table lists tens of thousands of clones, roughly 80% of them singletons, with over 15% in the top ten. The specimen sequenced was peripheral blood. These TCRs come from a human donor in a cohort sampled during active COVID-19. Both conserved end residues are part of each CDR3. The D gene is left open where the match is weak. Only part of the rows carry a size: once, few, many, or a class if the clone is expanded.

CDR3,DNA,D,length,size,J,V
CASSPQGANTEAFF,TGTGCCAGCAGCCCACAGGGTGCGAACACTGAAGCTTTCTTT,-,14,-,TRBJ1-1,TRBV7-2
CSVGRGGEGVTEAFF,TGCAGCGTTGGACGAGGGGGGGAGGGAGTAACTGAAGCTTTCTTT,-,15,-,TRBJ1-1,TRBV29-1
CASSLVAATNEKLFF,TGCGCCAGCAGCTTGGTTGCAGCAACTAATGAAAAACTGTTTTTT,-,15,-,TRBJ1-4,TRBV5-1
CASSLTRVTMGETQYF,TGTGCCAGCAGTCTCACGAGGGTTACAATGGGCGAGACCCAGTACTTC,-,16,-,TRBJ2-5,TRBV6-6
CASSLSGGWSYNEQFF,TGTGCCAGCAGCTTGAGTGGGGGCTGGTCCTACAATGAGCAGTTCTTC,-,16,-,TRBJ2-1,TRBV5-6
CASSYDSRDFF,TGTGCCAGCAGTTATGATTCCCGGGACTTCTTC,-,11,-,TRBJ2-7,TRBV6-2/TRBV6-3
CAWSVLRGRITEAFF,TGTGCCTGGAGTGTACTAAGGGGCCGAATCACTGAAGCTTTCTTT,-,15,few,TRBJ1-1,TRBV30
CASSLPGQGLYEQYF,TGTGCCAGCAGCTTACCCGGACAGGGCCTTTACGAGCAGTACTTC,TRBD1,15,-,TRBJ2-7,TRBV11-1
CASSLVAGGNYGYTF,TGCGCCAGCAGCTTGGTTGCAGGGGGAAACTATGGCTACACCTTC,TRBD1,15,-,TRBJ1-2,TRBV5-1
CASRSTGETQYF,TGTGCCAGCAGGAGCACCGGAGAGACCCAGTACTTC,-,12,-,TRBJ2-5,TRBV27
CASSRLASYGPDTQYF,TGTGCCAGCAGCCGACTAGCGTCTTATGGCCCAGATACGCAGTATTTT,TRBD2,16,-,TRBJ2-3,TRBV3-1/TRBV3-2
CASSQVQRGPTGELFF,TGTGCCAGCAGCCAAGTCCAGCGGGGGCCGACCGGGGAGCTGTTTTTT,TRBD2,16,once,TRBJ2-2,TRBV4-2
CASSELAGGSYEQYF,TGTGCCAGCAGCGAGCTAGCGGGGGGCTCCTACGAGCAGTACTTC,TRBD2,15,-,TRBJ2-7,TRBV6-5
CASSLDQNTGKQFF,TGTGCCAGCAGTTTGGATCAAAACACAGGGAAGCAGTTCTTC,-,14,-,TRBJ2-1,TRBV6-6
CASSSDRSYQPQHF,TGTGCCAGCAGTTCCGACAGGTCGTATCAGCCCCAGCATTTT,-,14,-,TRBJ1-5,TRBV7-2
CASSGQGAYTEAFF,TGTGCCAGCAGTGGTCAGGGGGCGTACACTGAAGCTTTCTTT,TRBD1,14,medium-sized,TRBJ1-1,TRBV7-9
CSVDFKGVNEQYF,TGCAGCGTTGACTTTAAAGGGGTCAACGAGCAGTACTTC,-,13,-,TRBJ2-7,TRBV29-1
CSARTGDGYTF,TGCAGTGCTAGGACAGGGGACGGCTACACCTTC,TRBD1,11,-,TRBJ1-2,TRBV20-1
CASSLRSPGLETQYF,TGCGCCAGCAGCTTGAGGTCGCCGGGTTTGGAGACCCAGTACTTC,-,15,few,TRBJ2-5,TRBV5-1
CASSPQGGNSPLHF,TGTGCCAGCTCACCCCAAGGGGGTAATTCACCCCTCCACTTT,-,14,-,TRBJ1-6,TRBV18
CASSPEGVNQPQHF,TGTGCCAGTAGTCCCGAGGGGGTGAATCAGCCCCAGCATTTT,-,14,few,TRBJ1-5,TRBV19
CASRRSGSNEQYF,TGTGCCAGCAGGCGATCGGGAAGCAACGAGCAGTACTTC,-,13,-,TRBJ2-7,TRBV6-5
CASSLPGGTEAFF,TGTGCCAGCAGCTTACCGGGGGGAACTGAAGCTTTCTTT,-,13,-,TRBJ1-1,TRBV7-6
CASSPRSTGNSGNTIYF,TGTGCCAGCAGCCCCCGTTCGACAGGGAACTCTGGAAACACCATATATTTT,TRBD1,17,-,TRBJ1-3,TRBV13
CASKLRDYHTDTQYF,TGTGCCAGCAAGCTACGGGACTACCACACAGATACGCAGTATTTT,TRBD2,15,-,TRBJ2-3,TRBV9
CASSRQGEQYF,TGTGCCAGCAGCCGACAGGGCGAGCAGTACTTC,TRBD1,11,-,TRBJ2-7,TRBV5-8
CASSSLWPSTDTQYF,TGTGCCAGCAGCTCGCTGTGGCCTAGCACAGATACGCAGTATTTT,-,15,once,TRBJ2-3,TRBV7-2
CASSRPEGSEQYF,TGTGCCAGCAGCCGCCCGGAGGGCTCCGAGCAGTACTTC,-,13,-,TRBJ2-7,TRBV6-2/TRBV6-3
CASQERNTEAFF,TGTGCCAGTCAAGAGAGGAACACTGAAGCTTTCTTT,-,12,-,TRBJ1-1,TRBV12-3/TRBV12-4
CATGDGGNSPLHF,TGTGCCACGGGGGACGGAGGAAATTCACCCCTCCACTTT,-,13,-,TRBJ1-6,TRBV9
CASRNRDGNTIYF,TGTGCCAGCAGAAACAGGGATGGAAACACCATATATTTT,-,13,-,TRBJ1-3,TRBV6-6
CASSSPGTGANVLTF,TGTGCCAGCAGTTCCCCAGGGACTGGGGCCAACGTCCTGACTTTC,-,15,-,TRBJ2-6,TRBV6-5
CASSDEYYGYTF,TGTGCCAGCAGTGATGAGTACTATGGCTACACCTTC,-,12,-,TRBJ1-2,TRBV25-1
CASTCSGSQETQYF,TGCGCCAGCACCTGCTCCGGGAGTCAAGAGACCCAGTACTTC,-,14,-,TRBJ2-5,TRBV10-1
CASSRDRGPTGELFF,TGTGCCAGCAGTAGGGACAGAGGTCCCACCGGGGAGCTGTTTTTT,TRBD1,15,once,TRBJ2-2,TRBV6-5
CASSANPDGANEQFF,TGTGCCAGCAGTGCCAACCCCGATGGGGCGAATGAGCAGTTCTTC,-,15,-,TRBJ2-1,TRBV25-1
CASSQGEQETQYF,TGCGCCAGCAGCCAAGGGGAGCAAGAGACCCAGTACTTC,-,13,-,TRBJ2-5,TRBV4-3
CASTTGGTEAFF,TGTGCCAGCACTACAGGGGGCACTGAAGCTTTCTTT,TRBD1,12,-,TRBJ1-1,TRBV2
CASTLTRGQTQPQHF,TGTGCCAGCACCCTCACCAGGGGGCAAACTCAGCCCCAGCATTTT,TRBD1,15,-,TRBJ1-5,TRBV2
CASRFTRGYGYTF,TGTGCCAGCAGATTTACAAGGGGGTATGGCTACACCTTC,-,13,-,TRBJ1-2,TRBV27
CASSSPRGQGANYGYTF,TGTGCCAGCAGCTCCCCTCGGGGACAGGGGGCTAACTATGGCTACACCTTC,TRBD1,17,once,TRBJ1-2,TRBV11-2
CASSVFRGEQFF,TGTGCCAGTAGCGTGTTCAGAGGGGAGCAGTTCTTC,-,12,once,TRBJ2-1,TRBV2